This T cell receptor (beta chain) was retrieved from a study of cytomegalovirus exposure and HLA in healthy donors. Germline assignment: CDR1 LGHNT and CDR2 FRNRAP. V shed 6 bases and J 4 bases; nucleotides not matched to a gene: 7. The CDR3 sequence is 14 residues long. Use of 60 Vbeta and 13 Jbeta primers characterized the PCR. Method: immunoSEQ multiplex PCR; TCRdb's copy keeps in-frame clones and lacks some. The sample carries roughly 200,000 clones, roughly four fifths recorded once. The receptor comes from a young man in good health and CMV-seronegative. The sample was PBMCs. This rearrangement joins TRBV12-5 to TRBJ2-5; the match to TRBD2 covers 8 bases. CDR3 sequence (DNA): TGTGCTAGTGGCCCCGGGAGGGAGGGAGAGACCCAGTACTTC. Translation: CASGPGREGETQYF.